Listed here are 29 T cell receptor beta chains from one sample, sequenced in a study of CD8 T cells in ankylosing spondylitis. Their cognate antigens are unknown. TCRdb re-analysed the 5' RACE reads in MiXCR, keeping a single row per CDR3 protein. Counted here are fewer than 550,000 distinct CDR3 sequences, approximately 5.3% occurring once; the ten biggest clones make up approximately 4%. Overall study results and limits: Ankylosing spondylitis blood appeared to be characterized by a TCR beta motif of roughly eight highly homologous variants.

Sequenced sample: blood, either unsorted or a sorted T cell fraction (not recorded which). These receptor sequences come from a male donor with ankylosing spondylitis.

Ten or more counts support this clonotype. The V gene is TRBV20-1, the J gene TRBJ2-5; unclear D gene. Trimming shortened V by 3 bases and J by 5 bases, and 10 bases separated the two germline ends. CDR1 DFQATT and CDR2 SNEGSKA come from the germline V gene (reference sequence). The CDR3 is made up of 12 amino acids. CDR3: CSASGERETQYF. The CDR3 DNA follows: TGCAGTGCTAGTGGTGAACGGGAGACCCAGTACTTC.

This clonotype was counted at least ten times. The V and J genes are TRBV24-1 and TRBJ2-1; tentative D call: TRBD2 (6 bases). CDR1 is KGHDR and CDR2 is SFDVKD in the germline V gene. V lost 5 bases and J 6 bases, leaving 13 bases between the germline ends. The CDR3 runs 14 residues. This CDR3 reads CATSGTSRVNEQFF. DNA of the CDR3: TGTGCCACCAGTGGAACTAGCAGGGTCAATGAGCAGTTCTTC.

This clonotype was counted many times. The rearrangement uses TRBV20-1 and TRBJ2-1; 7 bases map to TRBD2. The CDR3 spans 15 residues. Per the germline V gene, CDR1 is DFQATT and CDR2 is SNEGSKA (reference sequence). V dropped 2 bases and J dropped 10; count of bases not matched to a gene: 14. CDR3 bases: TGCAGTGCTAGATCGGCGGGAGCATTTTCCCGCGAGCAGTTCTTC. Protein: CSARSAGAFSREQFF.

This clonotype was counted only a few times. V gene TRBV20-1 combines with J gene TRBJ1-1; weak D call: TRBD1 (5 bases). Trimming removed 5 bases at V and 4 bases at J, with 17 bases between. Germline V gene data show CDR1 as DFQATT and CDR2 as SNEGSKA (reference sequence). The CDR3 length is 14 residues. This CDR3 reads CSAWRPGIGTEAFF. The CDR3, as DNA: TGCAGTGCTTGGAGGCCAGGGATCGGCACTGAAGCTTTCTTT.

This clonotype was seen ten or more times. The CDR3 region is CASGRTAQPLSGYTF. CDR3 nucleotides: TGTGCCAGCGGTCGGACAGCCCAGCCCCTATCGGGCTACACCTTC. V usage is TRBV9 and J usage is TRBJ1-2; the D gene is possibly TRBD1 (6 bases). In germline, CDR1 is SGDLS, CDR2 YYNGEE. V dropped 7 bases and J dropped 8 bases, with 24 bases sitting between them. CDR3 length: 15 amino acids.

This clonotype has a count of ten or more. This chain's CDR3 is CSARALGREGLNPEQYF. The CDR3 DNA is TGCAGTGCTAGAGCCCTCGGGCGGGAGGGCCTCAATCCCGAGCAGTACTTC. This chain joins TRBV20-1 and TRBJ2-7; 9 nucleotides agree with TRBD2. CDR1 is DFQATT, CDR2 SNEGSKA, per germline (reference sequence). Trimming at V came to 1 base and at J to 6 bases, leaving 16 bases not matched to a gene. The CDR3 consists of 17 residues.

This clonotype was seen repeatedly, ten times or more. The V call is TRBV20-1, the J call TRBJ1-3; 8 bases fit TRBD1. This CDR3 region has 15 residues. The V segment lost 6 bases and the J segment 4 bases; nucleotides outside the gene matches: 11. The germline CDR1 and CDR2 sequences are DFQATT and SNEGSKA (reference sequence). The CDR3 sequence: CSASWTGRKGNTIYF. The CDR3 DNA follows: TGCAGTGCCAGTTGGACAGGGAGGAAAGGAAACACCATATATTTT.

This clonotype was found many times. J is TRBJ1-1 and V is TRBV5-1; no definite D call. The CDR3 totals 13 residues. Germline CDR1 reads SGHRS; CDR2 reads YFSETQ. V lost 4 bases to trimming and J lost 5 bases, with 12 bases between them. CDR3 sequence reads: CASSPLRRTEAFF. The DNA for the CDR3 is TGCGCCAGCAGCCCCCTCAGGAGGACTGAAGCTTTCTTT.

This clonotype was picked up many times. J is TRBJ2-1 and V is TRBV5-5; D unresolved. The CDR3 runs to 15 residues. With 1 base removed from V and 6 bases from J, the gap between germline ends came to 14 bases. CDR1 and CDR2 from the germline V gene are SGHKS and YYEKEE (reference sequence). DNA for the CDR3: TGTGCCAGCAGCTTGATGTGGCACTCCCTCAATGAGCAGTTCTTC. It encodes CASSLMWHSLNEQFF. The full variable domain, its missing parts supplied by reference TRBV5-5 and TRBJ2-1, is DAGVTQSPTHLIKTRGQQVTLRCSPISGHKSVSWYQQVLGQGPQFIFQYYEKEERGRGNFPDRFSARQFPNYSSELNVNALLLGDSALYLCASSLMWHSLNEQFFGPGTRLTVL.

Comment on this clonotype: This clone may be a read error of a much larger clone one base away. The rearrangement links TRBV12-3 or TRBV12-4 to TRBJ2-7; 9 bases map to TRBD1. J was trimmed by 6 bases and V by 6 bases; bases with no gene match: 6. CDR3 size: 13 residues. CDR3 in amino acids: CASREGDRAEQYF. CDR3 DNA: TGTGCCAGCAGAGAAGGGGACAGGGCCGAGCAGTACTTC.

This clonotype has a handful of counts. The chain employs TRBV20-1 and TRBJ2-2, with D possibly being TRBD1 or TRBD2 (6 bases each). V lost 0 bases, J lost 6 bases, and 11 bases lay in between. The CDR3 consists of 14 residues. Per germline, CDR1 DFQATT and CDR2 SNEGSKA (reference sequence). The DNA for the CDR3 is TGCAGTGCTAGAGATCCCGGGGGCCCCGGGGAGCTGTTTTTT. Residues: CSARDPGGPGELFF.

This clonotype was recorded many times. J is TRBJ2-1 and V is TRBV20-1, with TRBD2 identical over 11 bases. J lost 4 bases, V lost 6 bases, and 2 bases had no gene match. CDR1 is DFQATT and CDR2 is SNEGSKA in the germline V gene (reference sequence). The CDR3 consists of 13 residues. CDR3 in amino acids: CSARTSGYNEQFF. The DNA for the CDR3 is TGCAGTGCGCGGACTAGCGGGTACAATGAGCAGTTCTTC.

This clonotype was observed at least ten times. This chain joins TRBV7-2 and TRBJ2-3; 8 positions match TRBD2. Germline V gene sequence: CDR1 SGHTA, CDR2 FQGNSA. There are 17 residues in the CDR3. Trimming at V came to 0 bases and at J to 1 base, leaving 6 bases not matched to a gene. The chain's CDR3 is CASSLAGRAGGTDTQYF. As DNA, the CDR3 is TGTGCCAGCAGCTTAGCGGGGCGAGCGGGGGGCACAGATACGCAGTATTTT.

This clonotype was picked up many times. This chain uses TRBV5-1 with TRBJ1-3, with D perhaps TRBD1 (5 bases). V lost 4 bases and J lost 0, with 11 bases in between. CDR3 size: 15 residues. Germline-derived CDR1 and CDR2 are SGHRS and YFSETQ. This CDR3 reads CASSRDGNSGNTIYF. The CDR3 coding sequence is TGCGCCAGCAGCCGGGACGGAAACTCTGGAAACACCATATATTTT.

This clonotype was counted at least ten times. The V and J genes are TRBV7-2 and TRBJ2-7, with D possibly TRBD1 on 6 matching bases. Trimming took off 5 bases at V and 3 bases at J, with 11 bases between the two ends. CDR1 is SGHTA, CDR2 FQGNSA, per germline. The CDR3 spans 13 residues. This chain's CDR3 is CASSATGNYEQYF. CDR3 bases: TGTGCCAGCAGCGCTACAGGGAACTACGAGCAGTACTTC.

In its sample, this clonotype was seen many times. The CDR3 bases are TGCAGTGCTAGCAACGCACCTGGGGCCAACGTCCTGACTTTC. Residues: CSASNAPGANVLTF. The V call is TRBV20-1, the J call TRBJ2-6; no definite D call. V shed 3 bases and J shed 2 bases, with 8 bases lying between them. Germline CDR1 and CDR2: DFQATT and SNEGSKA (reference sequence). The CDR3 runs 14 residues.

The chain employs TRBV6-5 and TRBJ2-1, with D perhaps TRBD1 (6 bases). Between the trimmed V and J ends, which lost 2 bases and 1 base, there was a span of 15 bases. The length of the CDR3 is 17 residues. The germline V gene has CDR1 MNHEY and CDR2 SVGAGI. CDR3 DNA sequence: TGTGCCAGCAGTTACAACCGTCAGGGGAGTTCCTACAATGAGCAGTTCTTC. Translation gives CASSYNRQGSSYNEQFF.

At least ten counts were recorded for this clonotype. The gene calls are TRBV11-2 and TRBJ1-1; 7 bases match TRBD1. V gave up 1 base and J gave up 0 bases; unmatched junction bases: 8. In germline, CDR1 is SGHAT, CDR2 FQNNGV. The CDR3 extends over 17 amino acids. CDR3 DNA sequence: TGTGCCAGCAGCTTAGGGCGGACAGGACTCATGAACACTGAAGCTTTCTTT. Protein product: CASSLGRTGLMNTEAFF.

This clonotype was detected once. Since a much larger clone is just one base distant, this may be a read error. V and J are TRBV29-1 and TRBJ2-7; D is undetermined. Germline CDR1 and CDR2: SQVTM and ANQGSEA. This CDR3 has 12 amino acids. V gave up 3 bases and J gave up 5 bases, with 11 bases separating them. The DNA of the CDR3 is TGCAGCGTTGACGATTCTCCCGACGAGCAGTACTTC. This sequence encodes CSVDDSPDEQYF.

This clonotype was recorded many times. The J gene is TRBJ1-2, the V gene TRBV6-1; D unclear. Germline V CDR1 and CDR2: MNHNS, SASEGT. Trimming stripped 6 bases from V and 5 bases from J, with 13 bases between. CDR3 length equals 13 residues. The CDR3 loop reads CASSSREEYGYTF. CDR3 nucleotide sequence: TGTGCCAGCAGCTCCCGGGAGGAATATGGCTACACCTTC.

Ten or more counts support this clonotype. This chain uses TRBV28 with TRBJ2-4, with 10 bases lining up with TRBD2. From germline, CDR1 is MDHEN and CDR2 SYDVKM. The trim removed 5 bases at V and 7 bases at J, leaving 8 bases unmatched. There are 15 residues in the CDR3. CDR3 in DNA: TGTGCCAGCAGTCCAAAGCGGGAGGGCCCGAACATTCAGTACTTC. Translated: CASSPKREGPNIQYF.

This clonotype has more than one count but fewer than ten. The chain couples TRBV5-5 to TRBJ1-5; unclear D gene. The length of the CDR3 is 15 residues. Deletions cut 2 bases from V and 2 bases from J, with 11 bases between. Looked up from germline, CDR1 is SGHKS and CDR2 is YYEKEE (reference sequence). CDR3 nucleotide sequence: TGTGCCAGCAGCTTCCGCGGCATGGGCAATCAGCCCCAGCATTTT. Translation: CASSFRGMGNQPQHF.

This clonotype was seen ten or more times. The chain is built from TRBV28 and TRBJ2-1; D might be TRBD1 (6 bases). Germline CDR1 and CDR2: MDHEN and SYDVKM. The CDR3 covers 12 residues. Trimming pared 4 bases from V and 8 bases from J, leaving 9 bases between. CDR3 amino acids: CASSSQGHEQFF. CDR3 coding DNA: TGTGCCAGCAGTTCTCAGGGGCATGAGCAGTTCTTC.

In this sample, this clonotype turned up many times. The CDR3 nucleotides are TGTGCCAGCAAACTTAGAGACAGGACCATTGGTGGCTACACCTTC. It specifies CASKLRDRTIGGYTF. The V gene is TRBV6-2 or TRBV6-3, the J gene TRBJ1-2; possibly TRBD1 for D (6 bases). The CDR3 totals 15 residues. Germline values: CDR1 MNHEY, CDR2 SVGEGT. The V end was cut by 7 bases, the J end by 7 bases, with 22 bases between.

This clonotype was detected a few times. This sequence joins TRBV20-1 and TRBJ2-3; D remains unclear. With 6 bases removed from V and 1 base from J, the gap between germline ends came to 23 bases. The CDR3 consists of 17 residues. Germline V gene sequence: CDR1 DFQATT, CDR2 SNEGSKA (reference sequence). The CDR3 DNA is TGCAGTGCCCCAAGGTTCGTAGGGCCTTCTCGCACAGATACGCAGTATTTT. It yields the protein CSAPRFVGPSRTDTQYF.

This clonotype was seen a handful of times. The gene calls are TRBV5-1 and TRBJ1-1, with 7 bases identical to TRBD1. This CDR3 comprises 16 residues. Per germline, CDR1 SGHRS and CDR2 YFSETQ. V trimming: 0 bases; J trimming: 0 bases; junction bases outside the gene matches: 5. The CDR3 loop is CASSLASGQMNTEAFF. DNA of the CDR3: TGCGCCAGCAGCTTGGCCTCGGGACAGATGAACACTGAAGCTTTCTTT.

This clonotype was seen repeatedly, ten times or more. The chain recombines TRBV7-2 with TRBJ2-5; D unresolved. V was shortened by 3 bases and J by 4 bases, with 9 bases between the two germline ends. CDR3 length equals 13 residues. Germline V gene sequence: CDR1 SGHTA, CDR2 FQGNSA. CDR3 sequence: CASSFVYVETQYF. The CDR3 DNA is TGTGCCAGCAGCTTTGTCTACGTAGAGACCCAGTACTTC.

In its sample, this clonotype was seen many times. The V gene is TRBV10-3, the J gene TRBJ2-3, with 9 bases that match TRBD2. This CDR3 spans 15 amino acids. The ends lost 8 bases at V and 1 base at J; junction bases unmatched: 7. The germline V gene encodes CDR1 ENHRY and CDR2 SYGVKD. The CDR3 spells CAISRQRGGTDTQYF. The CDR3 DNA reads TGTGCCATCTCACGCCAGCGGGGGGGCACAGATACGCAGTATTTT.

This clonotype was counted many times. The rearrangement uses TRBV11-2 and TRBJ2-5; 9 nucleotides align to TRBD2. The CDR3 loop spans 14 amino acids. V trimming: 7 bases; J trimming: 2 bases; junction bases outside the gene matches: 5. Germline V CDR1 and CDR2: SGHAT, FQNNGV. CDR3 loop: CASMATSGQETQYF. CDR3 nucleotides: TGTGCCAGCATGGCGACTAGCGGTCAAGAGACCCAGTACTTC. Based on the CDR3 plus reference TRBV11-2 and TRBJ2-5, the full variable domain is EAGVAQSPRYKIIEKRQSVAFWCNPISGHATLYWYQQILGQGPKLLIQFQNNGVVDDSQLPKDRFSAERLKGVDSTLKIQPAKLEDSAVYLCASMATSGQETQYFGPGTRLLVL.